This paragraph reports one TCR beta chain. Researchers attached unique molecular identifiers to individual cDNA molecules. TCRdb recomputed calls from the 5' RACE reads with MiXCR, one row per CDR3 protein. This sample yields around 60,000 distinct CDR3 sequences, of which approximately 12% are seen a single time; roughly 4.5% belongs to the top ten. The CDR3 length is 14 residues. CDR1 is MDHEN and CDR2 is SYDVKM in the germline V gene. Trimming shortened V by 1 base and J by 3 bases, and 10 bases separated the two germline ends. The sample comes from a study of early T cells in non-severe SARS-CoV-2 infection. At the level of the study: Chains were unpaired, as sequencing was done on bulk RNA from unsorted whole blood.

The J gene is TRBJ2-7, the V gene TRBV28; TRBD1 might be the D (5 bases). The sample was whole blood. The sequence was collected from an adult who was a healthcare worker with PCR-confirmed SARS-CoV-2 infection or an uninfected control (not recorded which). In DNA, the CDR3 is TGTGCCAGCAGTTTATTAGGGGATAACTACGAGCAGTACTTC. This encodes CASSLLGDNYEQYF.